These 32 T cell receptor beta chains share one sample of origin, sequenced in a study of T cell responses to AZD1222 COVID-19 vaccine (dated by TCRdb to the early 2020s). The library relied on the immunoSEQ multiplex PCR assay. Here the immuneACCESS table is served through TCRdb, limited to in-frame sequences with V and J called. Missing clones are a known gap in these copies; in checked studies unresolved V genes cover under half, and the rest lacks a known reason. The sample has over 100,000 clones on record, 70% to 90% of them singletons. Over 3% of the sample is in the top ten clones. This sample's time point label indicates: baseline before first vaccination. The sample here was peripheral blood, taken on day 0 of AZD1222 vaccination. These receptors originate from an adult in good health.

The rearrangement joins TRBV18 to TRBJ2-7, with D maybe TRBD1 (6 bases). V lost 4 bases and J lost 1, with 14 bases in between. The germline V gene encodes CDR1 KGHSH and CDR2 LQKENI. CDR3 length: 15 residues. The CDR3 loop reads CASSLQGTISYEQYF. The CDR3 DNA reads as TGTGCCAGCTCACTACAGGGTACTATTTCCTACGAGCAGTACTTC.

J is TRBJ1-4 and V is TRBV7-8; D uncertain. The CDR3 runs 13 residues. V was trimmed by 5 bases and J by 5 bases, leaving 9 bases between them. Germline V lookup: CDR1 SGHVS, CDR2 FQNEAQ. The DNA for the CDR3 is TGTGCCAGCAGCACGGCGACCAATGAAAAACTGTTTTTT. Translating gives CASSTATNEKLFF. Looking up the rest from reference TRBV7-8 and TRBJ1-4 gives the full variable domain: GAGVSQSPRYKVAKRGQDVALRCDPISGHVSLFWYQQALGQGPEFLTYFQNEAQLDKSGLPSDRFFAERPEGSVSTLKIQRTQQEDSAVYLCASSTATNEKLFFGSGTQLSVL.

The CDR3 is CASSTTGASGNTIYF. The CDR3 DNA sequence: TGTGCCAGTAGTACGACAGGGGCATCTGGAAACACCATATATTTT. The V call is TRBV19, the J call TRBJ1-3, with TRBD1 matching 8 bases. Per the germline V gene, CDR1 is LNHDA and CDR2 is SQIVND (reference sequence). Trimming cost V 4 bases and J 1 base; bases outside gene matches: 3. The CDR3 extends over 15 amino acids.

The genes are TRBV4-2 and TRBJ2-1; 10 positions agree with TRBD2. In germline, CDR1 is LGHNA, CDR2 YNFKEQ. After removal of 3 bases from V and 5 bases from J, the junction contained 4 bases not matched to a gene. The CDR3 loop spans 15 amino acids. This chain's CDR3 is CASSHLLAGDNEQFF. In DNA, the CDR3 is TGTGCCAGCAGCCATCTCCTAGCGGGGGACAATGAGCAGTTCTTC.

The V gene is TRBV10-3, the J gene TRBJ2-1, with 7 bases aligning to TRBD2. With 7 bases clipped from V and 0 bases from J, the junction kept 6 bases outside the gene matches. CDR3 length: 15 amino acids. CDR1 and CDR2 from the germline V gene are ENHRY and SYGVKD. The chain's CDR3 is CAIMRAGSSYNEQFF. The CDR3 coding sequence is TGTGCCATCATGCGAGCGGGGAGCTCCTACAATGAGCAGTTCTTC.

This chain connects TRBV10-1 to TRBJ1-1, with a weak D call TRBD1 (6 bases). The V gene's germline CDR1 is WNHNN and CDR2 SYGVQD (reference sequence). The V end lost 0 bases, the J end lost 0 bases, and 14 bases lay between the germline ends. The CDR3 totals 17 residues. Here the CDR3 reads CASSESSGGSMNTEAFF. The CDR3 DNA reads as TGCGCCAGCAGTGAGTCTTCGGGGGGCAGCATGAACACTGAAGCTTTCTTT.

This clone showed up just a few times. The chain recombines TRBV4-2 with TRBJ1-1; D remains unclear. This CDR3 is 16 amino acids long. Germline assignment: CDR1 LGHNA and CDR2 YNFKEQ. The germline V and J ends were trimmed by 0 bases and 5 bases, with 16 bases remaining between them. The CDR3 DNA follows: TGTGCCAGCAGCCAAGAAAATCGTGGAGGAGAGACTGAAGCTTTCTTT. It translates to CASSQENRGGETEAFF.

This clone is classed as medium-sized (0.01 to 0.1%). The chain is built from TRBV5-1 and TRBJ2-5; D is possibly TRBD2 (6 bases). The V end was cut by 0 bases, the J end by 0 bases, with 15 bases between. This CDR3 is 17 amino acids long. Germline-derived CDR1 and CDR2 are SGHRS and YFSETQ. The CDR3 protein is CASSLGGGPRYQETQYF. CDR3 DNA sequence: TGCGCCAGCAGCTTGGGAGGAGGGCCGAGGTACCAAGAGACCCAGTACTTC.

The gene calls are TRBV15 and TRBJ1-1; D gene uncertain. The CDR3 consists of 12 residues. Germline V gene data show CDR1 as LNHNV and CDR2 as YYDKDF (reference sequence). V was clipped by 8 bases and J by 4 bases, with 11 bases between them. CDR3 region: CATEGVGTEAFF. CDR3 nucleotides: TGTGCCACCGAGGGAGTTGGCACTGAAGCTTTCTTT.

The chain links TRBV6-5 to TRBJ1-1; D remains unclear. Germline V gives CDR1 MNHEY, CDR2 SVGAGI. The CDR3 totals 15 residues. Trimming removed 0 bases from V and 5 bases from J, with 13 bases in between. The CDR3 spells CASSYSIRGGTEAFF. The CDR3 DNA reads TGTGCCAGCAGTTACTCGATCCGGGGAGGGACTGAAGCTTTCTTT.

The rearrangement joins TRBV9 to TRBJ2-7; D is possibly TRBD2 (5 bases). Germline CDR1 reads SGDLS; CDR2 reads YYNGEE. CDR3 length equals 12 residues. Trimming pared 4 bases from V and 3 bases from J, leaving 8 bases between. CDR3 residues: CASSRADYEQYF. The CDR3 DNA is TGTGCCAGCAGCCGAGCGGACTACGAGCAGTACTTC.

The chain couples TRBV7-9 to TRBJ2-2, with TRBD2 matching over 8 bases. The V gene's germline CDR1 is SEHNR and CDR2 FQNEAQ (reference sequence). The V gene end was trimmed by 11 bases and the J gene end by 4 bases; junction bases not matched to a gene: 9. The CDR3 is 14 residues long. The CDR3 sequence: CAVRGGRSTGELFF. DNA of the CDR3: TGTGCCGTCCGCGGGGGGCGAAGCACCGGGGAGCTGTTTTTT.

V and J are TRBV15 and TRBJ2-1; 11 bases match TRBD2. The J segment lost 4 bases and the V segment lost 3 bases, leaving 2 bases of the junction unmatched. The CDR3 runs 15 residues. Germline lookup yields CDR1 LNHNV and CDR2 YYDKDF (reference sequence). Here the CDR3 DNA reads TGTGCCACCAGCAGGCGACTAGCGGGATACAATGAGCAGTTCTTC. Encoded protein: CATSRRLAGYNEQFF.

CDR3 protein: CASSLMNTEAFF. The CDR3 DNA reads as TGTGCCAGCAGCCTGATGAACACTGAAGCTTTCTTT. J is TRBJ1-1 and V is TRBV7-9, with D unclear. This CDR3 has 12 amino acids. CDR1 SEHNR and CDR2 FQNEAQ come from the germline V gene (reference sequence). V lost 5 bases to trimming and J lost 0 bases, with 4 bases between them. The whole variable domain, filled in from reference TRBV7-9 and TRBJ1-1, reads DTGVSQNPRHKITKRGQNVTFRCDPISEHNRLYWYRQTLGQGPEFLTYFQNEAQLEKSRLLSDRFSAERPKGSFSTLEIQRTEQGDSAMYLCASSLMNTEAFFGQGTRLTVV.

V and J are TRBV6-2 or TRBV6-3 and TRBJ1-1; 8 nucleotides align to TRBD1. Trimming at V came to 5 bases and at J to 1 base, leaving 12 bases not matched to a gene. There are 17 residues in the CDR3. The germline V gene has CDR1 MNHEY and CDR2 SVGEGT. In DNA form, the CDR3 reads TGTGCCAGCAGTGCACACCCCGGCAGGGGGCAGAACACTGAAGCTTTCTTT. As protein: CASSAHPGRGQNTEAFF.

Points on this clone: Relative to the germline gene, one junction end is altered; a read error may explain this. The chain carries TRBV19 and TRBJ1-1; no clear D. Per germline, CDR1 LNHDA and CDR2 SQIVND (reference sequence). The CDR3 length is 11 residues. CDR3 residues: CGAGLGLWAFF. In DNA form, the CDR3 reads TGCGGAGCGGGCCTTGGACTGTGGGCTTTCTTT.

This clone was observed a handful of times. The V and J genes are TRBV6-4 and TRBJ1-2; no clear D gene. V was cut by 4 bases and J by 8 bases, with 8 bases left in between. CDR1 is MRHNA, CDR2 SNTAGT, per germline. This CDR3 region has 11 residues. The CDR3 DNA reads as TGTGCCAGCAGTGGCGGGAGAGGCTACACCTTC. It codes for CASSGGRGYTF.

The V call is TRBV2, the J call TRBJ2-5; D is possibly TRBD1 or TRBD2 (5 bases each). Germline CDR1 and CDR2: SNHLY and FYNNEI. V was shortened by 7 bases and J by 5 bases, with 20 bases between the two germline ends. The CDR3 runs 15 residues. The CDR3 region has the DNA TGTGCCAGCATAATCGGCAGAGGGGCCTGGGAGACCCAGTACTTC. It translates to CASIIGRGAWETQYF. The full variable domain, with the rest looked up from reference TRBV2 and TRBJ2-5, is EPEVTQTPSHQVTQMGQEVILRCVPISNHLYFYWYRQILGQKVEFLVSFYNNEISEKSEIFDDQFSVERPDGSNFTLKIRSTKLEDSAMYFCASIIGRGAWETQYFGPGTRLLVL.

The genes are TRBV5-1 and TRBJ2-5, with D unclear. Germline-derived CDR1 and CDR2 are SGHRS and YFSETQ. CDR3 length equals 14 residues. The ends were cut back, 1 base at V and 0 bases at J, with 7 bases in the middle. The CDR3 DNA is TGCGCCAGCAGCTTGCAAGACTACCAAGAGACCCAGTACTTC. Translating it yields CASSLQDYQETQYF.

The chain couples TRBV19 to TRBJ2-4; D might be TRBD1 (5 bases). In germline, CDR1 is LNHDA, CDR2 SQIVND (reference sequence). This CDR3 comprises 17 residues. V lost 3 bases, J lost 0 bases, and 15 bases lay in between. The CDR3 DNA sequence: TGTGCCAGTAGTATTCAGGGTCGGGCGATAGCCAAAAACATTCAGTACTTC. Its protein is CASSIQGRAIAKNIQYF.

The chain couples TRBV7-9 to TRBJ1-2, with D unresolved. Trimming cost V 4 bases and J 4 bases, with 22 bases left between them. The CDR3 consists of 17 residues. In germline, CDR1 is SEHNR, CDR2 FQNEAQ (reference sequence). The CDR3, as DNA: TGTGCCAGCAGCTCCTTTGGAGTGGCGAGCGGGAGCTATGGCTACACCTTC. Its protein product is CASSSFGVASGSYGYTF.

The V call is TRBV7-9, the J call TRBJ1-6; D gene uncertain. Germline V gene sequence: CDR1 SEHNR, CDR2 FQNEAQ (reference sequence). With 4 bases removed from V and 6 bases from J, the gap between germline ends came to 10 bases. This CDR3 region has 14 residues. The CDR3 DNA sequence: TGTGCCAGCAGCTCCGGCGCGGTTAATTCACCCCTCCACTTT. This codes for CASSSGAVNSPLHF.

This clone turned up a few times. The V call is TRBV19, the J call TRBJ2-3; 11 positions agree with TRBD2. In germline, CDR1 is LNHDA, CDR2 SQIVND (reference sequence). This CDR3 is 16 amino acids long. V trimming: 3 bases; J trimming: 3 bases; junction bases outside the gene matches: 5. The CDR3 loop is CASSMLAGGRTDTQYF. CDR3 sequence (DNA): TGTGCCAGTAGTATGCTAGCGGGGGGCCGGACAGATACGCAGTATTTT.

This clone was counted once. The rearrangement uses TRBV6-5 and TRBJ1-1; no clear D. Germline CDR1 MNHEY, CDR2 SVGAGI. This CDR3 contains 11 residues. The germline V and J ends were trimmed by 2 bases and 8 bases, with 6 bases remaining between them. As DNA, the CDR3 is TGTGCCAGCAGTTACCACCGGGAAGCTTTCTTT. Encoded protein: CASSYHREAFF.

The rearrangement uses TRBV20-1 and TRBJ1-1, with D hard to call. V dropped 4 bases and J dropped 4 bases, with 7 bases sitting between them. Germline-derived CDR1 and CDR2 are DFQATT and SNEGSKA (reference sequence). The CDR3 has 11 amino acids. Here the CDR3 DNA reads TGCAGTGCTACGGGTCTCACTGAAGCTTTCTTT. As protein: CSATGLTEAFF.

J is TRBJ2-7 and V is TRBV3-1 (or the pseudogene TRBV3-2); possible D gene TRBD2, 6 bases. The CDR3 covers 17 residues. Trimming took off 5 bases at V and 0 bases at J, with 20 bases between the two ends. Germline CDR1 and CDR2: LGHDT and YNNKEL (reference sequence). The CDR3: CASSSDTLRDFSYEQYF. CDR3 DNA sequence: TGTGCCAGCAGCTCCGACACCCTTCGGGACTTCTCCTACGAGCAGTACTTC.

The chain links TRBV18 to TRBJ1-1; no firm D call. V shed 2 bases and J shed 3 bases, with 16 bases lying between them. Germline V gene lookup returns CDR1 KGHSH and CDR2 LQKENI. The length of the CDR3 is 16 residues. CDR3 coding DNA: TGTGCCAGCTCACCAAGGCGGGGTAGCACATACACTGAAGCTTTCTTT. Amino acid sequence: CASSPRRGSTYTEAFF.

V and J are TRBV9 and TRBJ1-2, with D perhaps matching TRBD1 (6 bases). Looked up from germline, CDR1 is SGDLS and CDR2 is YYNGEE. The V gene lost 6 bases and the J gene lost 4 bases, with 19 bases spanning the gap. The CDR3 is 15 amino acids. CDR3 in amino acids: CASKSGPWTVYGYTF. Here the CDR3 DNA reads TGTGCCAGCAAGAGCGGGCCTTGGACAGTCTATGGCTACACCTTC.

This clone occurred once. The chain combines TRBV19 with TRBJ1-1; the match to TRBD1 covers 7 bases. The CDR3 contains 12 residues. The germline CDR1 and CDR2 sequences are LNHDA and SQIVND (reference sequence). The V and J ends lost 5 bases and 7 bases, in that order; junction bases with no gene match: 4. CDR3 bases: TGTGCCAGTAGTCTACAGGGGAATGAAGCTTTCTTT. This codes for CASSLQGNEAFF.

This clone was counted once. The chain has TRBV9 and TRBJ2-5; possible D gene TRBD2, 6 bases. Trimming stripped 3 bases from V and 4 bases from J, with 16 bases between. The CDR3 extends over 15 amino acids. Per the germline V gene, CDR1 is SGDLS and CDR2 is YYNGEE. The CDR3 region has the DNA TGTGCCAGCAGCGCCCCGGGACTGGGGATAGAGACCCAGTACTTC. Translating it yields CASSAPGLGIETQYF.

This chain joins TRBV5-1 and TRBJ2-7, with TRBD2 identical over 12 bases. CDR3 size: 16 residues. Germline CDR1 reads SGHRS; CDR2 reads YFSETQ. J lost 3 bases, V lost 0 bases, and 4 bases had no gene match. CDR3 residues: CASSLGLAGGRYEQYF. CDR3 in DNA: TGCGCCAGCAGCTTGGGGCTAGCGGGGGGGCGCTACGAGCAGTACTTC.

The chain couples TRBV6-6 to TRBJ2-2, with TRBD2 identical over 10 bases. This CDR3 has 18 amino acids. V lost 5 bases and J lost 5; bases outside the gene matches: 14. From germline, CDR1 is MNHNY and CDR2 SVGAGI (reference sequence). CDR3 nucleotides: TGTGCCAGCAGTCCCCGTTCCGTTTATAGCGGGGGGACCGGGGAGCTGTTTTTT. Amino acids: CASSPRSVYSGGTGELFF.